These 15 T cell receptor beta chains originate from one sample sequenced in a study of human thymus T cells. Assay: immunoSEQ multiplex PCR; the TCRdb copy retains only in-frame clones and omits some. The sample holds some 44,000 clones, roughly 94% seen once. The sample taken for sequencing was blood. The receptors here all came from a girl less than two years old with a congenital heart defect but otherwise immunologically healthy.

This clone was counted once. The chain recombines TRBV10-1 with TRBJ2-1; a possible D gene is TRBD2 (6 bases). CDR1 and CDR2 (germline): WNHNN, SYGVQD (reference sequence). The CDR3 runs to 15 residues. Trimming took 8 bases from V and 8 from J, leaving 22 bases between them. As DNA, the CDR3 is TGCGCCAGCCCGCGCGGACTAAGAGGGGCCGATGAGCAGTTCTTC. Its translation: CASPRGLRGADEQFF.

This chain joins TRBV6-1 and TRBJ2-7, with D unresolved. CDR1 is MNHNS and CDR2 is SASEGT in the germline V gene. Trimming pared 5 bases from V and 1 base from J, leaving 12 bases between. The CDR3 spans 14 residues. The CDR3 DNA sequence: TGTGCCAGCAGTACGATGACATTATCCTACGAGCAGTACTTC. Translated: CASSTMTLSYEQYF.

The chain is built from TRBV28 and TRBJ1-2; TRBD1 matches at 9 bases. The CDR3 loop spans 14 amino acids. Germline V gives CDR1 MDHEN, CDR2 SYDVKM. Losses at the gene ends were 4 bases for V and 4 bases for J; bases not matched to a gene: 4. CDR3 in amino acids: CASSSRTGVYGYTF. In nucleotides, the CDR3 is TGTGCCAGCAGTTCAAGGACAGGGGTCTATGGCTACACCTTC.

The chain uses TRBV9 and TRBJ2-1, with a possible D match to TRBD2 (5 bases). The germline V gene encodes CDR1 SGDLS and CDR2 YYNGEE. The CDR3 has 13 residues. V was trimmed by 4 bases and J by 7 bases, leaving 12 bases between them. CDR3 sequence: CASSPGNINEQFF. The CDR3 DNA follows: TGTGCCAGCAGCCCCGGGAATATAAATGAGCAGTTCTTC. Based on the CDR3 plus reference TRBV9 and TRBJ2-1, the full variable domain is DSGVTQTPKHLITATGQRVTLRCSPRSGDLSVYWYQQSLDQGLQFLIQYYNGEERAKGNILERFSAQQFPDLHSELNLSSLELGDSALYFCASSPGNINEQFFGPGTRLTVL.

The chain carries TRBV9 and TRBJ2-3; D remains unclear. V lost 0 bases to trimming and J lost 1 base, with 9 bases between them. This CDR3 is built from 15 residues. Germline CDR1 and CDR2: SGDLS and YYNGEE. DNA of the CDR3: TGTGCCAGCAGCGTAGGCCAGCGCGGCACAGATACGCAGTATTTT. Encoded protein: CASSVGQRGTDTQYF.

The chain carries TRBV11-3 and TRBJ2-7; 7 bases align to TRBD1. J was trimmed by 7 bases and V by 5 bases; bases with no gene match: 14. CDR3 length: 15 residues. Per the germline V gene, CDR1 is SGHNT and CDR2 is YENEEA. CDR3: CASSTGSGGIGEQYF. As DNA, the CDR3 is TGTGCCAGCAGCACCGGATCAGGGGGAATTGGGGAGCAGTACTTC. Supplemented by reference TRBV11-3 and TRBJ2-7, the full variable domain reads EAGVVQSPRYKIIEKKQPVAFWCNPISGHNTLYWYLQNLGQGPELLIRYENEEAVDDSQLPKDRFSAERLKGVDSTLKIQPAELGDSAVYLCASSTGSGGIGEQYFGPGTRLTVT.

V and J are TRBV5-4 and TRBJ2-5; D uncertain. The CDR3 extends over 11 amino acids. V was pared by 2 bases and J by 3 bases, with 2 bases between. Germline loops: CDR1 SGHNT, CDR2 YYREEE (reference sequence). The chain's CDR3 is CASSLKETQYF. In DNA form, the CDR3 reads TGTGCCAGCAGCTTAAAAGAGACCCAGTACTTC.

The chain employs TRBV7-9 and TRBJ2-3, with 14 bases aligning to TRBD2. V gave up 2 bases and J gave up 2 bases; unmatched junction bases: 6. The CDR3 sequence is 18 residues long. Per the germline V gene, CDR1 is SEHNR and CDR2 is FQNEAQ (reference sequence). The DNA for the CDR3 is TGTGCCAGCAGCTTAACCCCGGGACTAGCGGGGGACACAGATACGCAGTATTTT. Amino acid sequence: CASSLTPGLAGDTDTQYF.

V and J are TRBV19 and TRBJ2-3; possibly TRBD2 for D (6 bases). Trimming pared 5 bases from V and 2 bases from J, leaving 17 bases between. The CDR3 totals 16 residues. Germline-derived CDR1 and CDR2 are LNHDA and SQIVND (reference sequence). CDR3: CASSSYSGGVTDTQYF. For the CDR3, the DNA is TGTGCCAGTAGTTCATACAGCGGAGGGGTCACAGATACGCAGTATTTT.

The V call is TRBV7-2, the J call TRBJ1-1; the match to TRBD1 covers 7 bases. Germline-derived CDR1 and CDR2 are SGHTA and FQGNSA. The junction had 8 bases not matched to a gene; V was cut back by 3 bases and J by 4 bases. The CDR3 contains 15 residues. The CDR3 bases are TGTGCCAGCAGCTTTGCGGACAGGTGGGGCACTGAAGCTTTCTTT. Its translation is CASSFADRWGTEAFF.

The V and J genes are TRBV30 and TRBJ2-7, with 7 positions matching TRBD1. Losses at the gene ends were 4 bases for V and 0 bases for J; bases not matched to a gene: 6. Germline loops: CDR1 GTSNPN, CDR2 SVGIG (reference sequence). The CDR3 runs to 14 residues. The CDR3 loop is CAWTRDRDSYEQYF. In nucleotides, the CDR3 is TGTGCCTGGACCCGAGACAGGGACTCCTACGAGCAGTACTTC.

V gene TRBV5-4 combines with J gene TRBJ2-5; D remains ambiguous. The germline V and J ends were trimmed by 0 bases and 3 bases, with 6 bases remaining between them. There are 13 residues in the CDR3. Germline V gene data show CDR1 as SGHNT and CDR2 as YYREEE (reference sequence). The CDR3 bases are TGTGCCAGCAGCTTGGGACGGGAAGAGACCCAGTACTTC. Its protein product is CASSLGREETQYF.

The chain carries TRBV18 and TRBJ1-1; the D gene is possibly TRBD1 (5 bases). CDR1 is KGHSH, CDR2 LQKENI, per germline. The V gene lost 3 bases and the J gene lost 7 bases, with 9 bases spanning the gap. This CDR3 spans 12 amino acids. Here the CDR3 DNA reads TGTGCCAGCTCACCGTGGGGGGTTGAAGCTTTCTTT. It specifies CASSPWGVEAFF.

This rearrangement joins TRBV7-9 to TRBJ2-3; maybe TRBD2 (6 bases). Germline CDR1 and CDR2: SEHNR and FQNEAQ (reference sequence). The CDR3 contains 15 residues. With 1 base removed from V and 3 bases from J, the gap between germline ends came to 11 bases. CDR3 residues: CASSLGRAETDTQYF. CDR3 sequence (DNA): TGTGCCAGCAGCTTAGGGAGGGCCGAGACAGATACGCAGTATTTT.

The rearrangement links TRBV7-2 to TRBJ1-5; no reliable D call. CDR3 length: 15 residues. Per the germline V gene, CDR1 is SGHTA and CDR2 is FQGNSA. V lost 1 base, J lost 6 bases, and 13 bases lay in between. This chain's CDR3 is CASSLEGTRVQPQHF. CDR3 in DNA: TGTGCCAGCAGCTTAGAAGGTACAAGAGTTCAGCCCCAGCATTTT.